This T cell receptor beta chain originates from a study of T cell changes during pregnancy in multiple sclerosis. The CDR3 extends over 14 amino acids. Trimming removed 2 bases from V and 5 bases from J; junction bases left unmatched: 6. Germline V gene data show CDR1 as MNHNS and CDR2 as SASEGT. Sequenced by immunoSEQ multiplex PCR; TCRdb stores in-frame clones only, minus some. The profile shows 35,000 to 45,000 clones, about 93% of them singletons. This sequence originates from a female donor with multiple sclerosis, enrolled in a pregnancy study. Sample: CD4+ T cells from peripheral blood mononuclear cells, taken in the third trimester of pregnancy. This chain joins TRBV6-1 and TRBJ2-7; 7 bases line up with TRBD1. This CDR3 reads CASSEQGGPHEQYF. Here the CDR3 DNA reads TGTGCCAGCAGTGAACAAGGGGGCCCCCACGAGCAGTACTTC.